This T cell receptor beta chain is from a study of cytomegalovirus exposure and HLA in healthy donors. Study-level points and caveats: TCR beta chain V- and J-gene trimming was linked, in a later analysis, to a missense variant in DCLRE1C.

About this clone itself: Its target is not known.

The study ran its PCR with 60 Vbeta and 13 Jbeta primers. Profiled with immunoSEQ multiplex PCR; TCRdb holds only in-frame clones, not every one. The sample has more than 95,000 clones; roughly 80% are singletons. The V and J ends lost 0 bases and 5 bases respectively, with 8 bases between them. Germline assignment: CDR1 MGHRA and CDR2 YSYEKL. This CDR3 has 14 amino acids. The TCR comes from a man younger than 30 in good health and CMV-seropositive. Sequencing was performed on PBMCs. The chain links TRBV4-1 to TRBJ1-5; D is unclear. In nucleotides, the CDR3 is TGCGCCAGCAGCCAAGATAGGAGAGATCAGCCCCAGCATTTT. It translates to CASSQDRRDQPQHF.